Reported below is one T cell receptor beta chain. Seattle patients were enrolled while actively infected and followed longitudinally. The V gene lost 2 bases and the J gene lost 5 bases, with 19 bases spanning the gap. Germline CDR1 reads SGHTA; CDR2 reads FQGNSA. The CDR3 covers 17 residues. In the original analysis: Amplification of reference gene primers was used by the study to estimate nucleated cell counts. The assay was immunoSEQ multiplex PCR, and TCRdb's table has in-frame clones only and misses some. That table is the source of V, J and clone size, and D and trimming were worked out from the DNA. The table lists 95,000 to 150,000 clones, around 89% of them singletons. The data were taken from a study of blood T cell repertoires in COVID-19. Study information: Samples came from the United States, Italy and Spain, spanning acute and convalescent COVID-19. T cells, B-cell-depleted T cells, or PBMCs provided the cDNA or gDNA that served as material.

The genes are TRBV7-2 and TRBJ2-1, with D perhaps matching TRBD1 (6 bases). The sequence was obtained from a woman in her sixties with COVID-19, enrolled during active disease. What was sequenced was peripheral blood. The chain's CDR3 is CASSLQTGPALHNEQFF. CDR3 bases: TGTGCCAGCAGCTTACAGACAGGCCCCGCGTTGCACAATGAGCAGTTCTTC.